This entry is about one TCR beta chain. This record belongs to a study of blood T cell repertoires in COVID-19. The CDR3 runs 14 residues. Trimming removed 1 base at V and 9 bases at J, with 13 bases between. CDR1 LGHDT and CDR2 YNNKEL come from the germline V gene (reference sequence). Measured with immunoSEQ multiplex PCR; TCRdb has only the in-frame clones, and not every one. The sample shows 120,000 or so clones, about 86% of them seen only once. The sequenced sample consisted of peripheral blood. The chain is built from TRBV3-1 (or the pseudogene TRBV3-2) and TRBJ2-1; weak D call: TRBD2 (5 bases). The receptor was isolated from a woman between 45 and 60 years old with active or convalescent COVID-19. The CDR3 nucleotides are TGTGCCAGCAGCCAAGGGACTCAGACCGGTGAGCAGTTCTTC. Translation: CASSQGTQTGEQFF.